The T cell receptor beta chain described here comes from a study of cytomegalovirus exposure and HLA in healthy donors. Findings of the study overall: Among immune exposure information, only CMV serostatus was available.

The PCR contained 60 Vbeta and 13 Jbeta primers. The repertoire was sequenced with immunoSEQ multiplex PCR; TCRdb's copy has only in-frame clones and lacks some. In the table there are 100,000 to 150,000 clones, approximately 87% of which are singletons. CDR3 length: 17 amino acids. Losses at the gene ends were 1 base for V and 8 bases for J; bases not matched to a gene: 12. The germline CDR1 and CDR2 sequences are MGHRA and YSYEKL. For this clone: Antigen: not known.

The clonotype was recovered from a man in his forties or fifties in good health and CMV-seronegative. The chain combines TRBV4-1 with TRBJ2-1; 9 bases fit TRBD2. Material: PBMCs. The CDR3 region has the DNA TGCGCCAGCAGCCAAGGAGTAGCGGGAGAACTTTATGATGAGCAGTTCTTC. As protein: CASSQGVAGELYDEQFF.